This T cell receptor beta chain appears in the sequencing data of a study of T-cell memory formation after mild COVID-19. Broader study findings: Mainly CM and EM harbored the contracting CD4+ clones; mainly EMRA harbored the CD8+ ones.

Deletions cut 7 bases from V and 8 bases from J, with 14 bases between. The CDR3 sequence is 12 residues long. Turning to this clonotype: What it binds is not known.

TCRdb ran MiXCR on the 5' RACE reads and lists one entry per CDR3 protein. The table has under 300,000 distinct CDR3 sequences, about 16% seen once. This receptor was taken from a man between 18 and 29 years old who had mild COVID-19 (a few samples of this study predate the infection). Cell type and time point are not known. Material: PBMCs or a T cell subset sorted from them (not recorded which). The rearrangement links TRBV12-3 or TRBV12-4 to TRBJ2-5, with D hard to call. The CDR3 loop reads CASTIGRGTQYF. The CDR3 nucleotides read TGTGCCAGCACCATAGGCCGTGGCACCCAGTACTTC.